One sample yielded the 32 T cell receptor beta chains listed below, sequenced in a study of blood T cell repertoires in COVID-19. Profiled with immunoSEQ multiplex PCR; TCRdb holds only in-frame clones, not every one. Found here are about 250,000 clones, approximately 88% of them singletons; the top ten hold 27%. Sequenced input: peripheral blood. The receptors were sampled from a man in his forties with acute or convalescent COVID-19.

The chain links TRBV5-5 to TRBJ2-1; 7 positions match TRBD2. With V trimmed by 2 bases and J by 8 bases, 1 base remained unmatched. Germline loops: CDR1 SGHKS, CDR2 YYEKEE (reference sequence). This CDR3 comprises 12 residues. CDR3 nucleotide sequence: TGTGCCAGCAGCTTAGCGGGATATGAGCAGTTCTTC. This codes for CASSLAGYEQFF.

This clone is a singleton in its sample. The CDR3 loop reads CASSLGRQGMDEQYF. CDR3 bases: TGTGCCAGCAGCTTAGGCCGGCAGGGCATGGACGAGCAGTACTTC. The V gene is TRBV7-2, the J gene TRBJ2-7, with D perhaps TRBD1 (5 bases). With 1 base removed from V and 5 bases from J, the gap between germline ends came to 15 bases. The CDR3 consists of 15 residues. Germline V CDR1 and CDR2: SGHTA, FQGNSA.

The rearrangement links TRBV6-5 to TRBJ2-1; the match to TRBD2 covers 7 bases. V trimming: 5 bases; J trimming: 8 bases; junction bases outside the gene matches: 12. There are 15 residues in the CDR3. CDR1 and CDR2 (germline): MNHEY, SVGAGI. CDR3 in amino acids: CASSTGTTRWDEQFF. The CDR3 DNA sequence: TGTGCCAGCAGTACTGGGACTACCCGGTGGGATGAGCAGTTCTTC.

The chain links TRBV2 to TRBJ2-1, with 7 bases lining up with TRBD2. Germline values: CDR1 SNHLY, CDR2 FYNNEI. This CDR3 region has 14 residues. The J segment lost 6 bases and the V segment lost 5 bases, leaving 7 bases of the junction unmatched. The CDR3 sequence is CASSMGLNSNEQFF. CDR3 coding DNA: TGTGCCAGCAGTATGGGACTAAATTCCAATGAGCAGTTCTTC.

This clone was detected a few times. V usage is TRBV7-6 and J usage is TRBJ1-4; possible D gene TRBD1, 5 bases. The V end lost 3 bases, the J end lost 8 bases, and 16 bases lay between the germline ends. This CDR3 is built from 15 residues. The V gene's germline CDR1 is SGHVS and CDR2 FNYEAQ. Here the CDR3 DNA reads TGTGCCAGCAGCTTGGGGGGGGGAGCAAAGGAAAAACTGTTTTTT. This gives the protein CASSLGGGAKEKLFF.

V is TRBV5-5 and J is TRBJ1-5; no firm D call. V gave up 4 bases and J gave up 4 bases, with 15 bases separating them. There are 15 residues in the CDR3. In germline, CDR1 is SGHKS, CDR2 YYEKEE (reference sequence). CDR3 in amino acids: CASSASKSSNQPQHF. As DNA, the CDR3 is TGTGCCAGCAGCGCTTCTAAGTCTTCTAATCAGCCCCAGCATTTT.

The CDR3 region is CASSLEGVKNTEAFF. CDR3 DNA: TGTGCCAGCAGCTTAGAAGGGGTTAAGAACACTGAAGCTTTCTTT. The chain recombines TRBV7-2 with TRBJ1-1, with D possibly being TRBD1 (5 bases). The CDR3 spans 15 residues. Trimming removed 1 base from V and 1 base from J, with 10 bases in between. Germline V CDR1 and CDR2: SGHTA, FQGNSA.

This clone has a handful of counts. This rearrangement joins TRBV5-4 to TRBJ1-1; the D is unclear. The CDR3 length is 13 residues. The V gene's germline CDR1 is SGHNT and CDR2 YYREEE (reference sequence). Trimming took 1 base from V and 7 from J, leaving 11 bases between them. CDR3 DNA sequence: TGTGCCAGCAGCTTGATGAGTTCCGTTGAAGCTTTCTTT. It translates to CASSLMSSVEAFF.

The table lists this clone with a few counts. Other nucleotide sequences from this sample produce the same CDR3. The gene calls are TRBV11-3 and TRBJ1-1; TRBD1 might be the D (5 bases). Between the trimmed V and J ends, which lost 5 bases and 4 bases, there was a span of 11 bases. CDR3 length: 13 residues. Germline assignment: CDR1 SGHNT and CDR2 YENEEA. In nucleotides, the CDR3 is TGTGCCAGCAGCCCTCGCGGGGGCACTGAAGCTTTCTTT. Protein: CASSPRGGTEAFF.

This clone was seen once. The chain links TRBV19 to TRBJ1-6; 8 nucleotides agree with TRBD1. In germline, CDR1 is LNHDA, CDR2 SQIVND (reference sequence). This CDR3 has 14 residues. J gave up 11 bases and V 5 bases, and 8 bases lay outside the gene matches. CDR3 protein: CASSVDRGLTPLHF. CDR3 in DNA: TGTGCCAGTAGTGTTGACAGGGGATTGACACCCCTCCACTTT.

The J gene is TRBJ2-3, the V gene TRBV28, with 8 bases lining up with TRBD1. The ends lost 4 bases at V and 2 bases at J; junction bases unmatched: 8. CDR3 length equals 16 residues. Germline CDR1 is MDHEN and CDR2 is SYDVKM. DNA of the CDR3: TGTGCCAGCAGTTCCCTACGGACAGGGATCACAGATACGCAGTATTTT. It encodes CASSSLRTGITDTQYF.

The chain employs TRBV6-2 or TRBV6-3 and TRBJ2-2; TRBD1 agrees at 8 bases. From germline, CDR1 is MNHEY and CDR2 SVGEGT. V dropped 2 bases and J dropped 5; count of bases not matched to a gene: 7. The CDR3 runs to 16 residues. The DNA for the CDR3 is TGTGCCAGCAGTTACCGGACAGGGATTTCAACCGGGGAGCTGTTTTTT. Its translation is CASSYRTGISTGELFF.

V gene TRBV24-1 combines with J gene TRBJ2-2; TRBD1 might be the D (5 bases). Trimming took 9 bases from V and 3 from J, leaving 19 bases between them. Germline V gives CDR1 KGHDR, CDR2 SFDVKD. The CDR3 has 16 amino acids. CDR3 sequence (DNA): TGTGCCACCCCCCTGTCCGCAGGGTGGGACACCGGGGAGCTGTTTTTT. Amino acids: CATPLSAGWDTGELFF.

The J gene is TRBJ2-5, the V gene TRBV7-3, with 8 bases fitting TRBD1. CDR3 length: 15 amino acids. V shed 5 bases and J 8 bases; nucleotides not matched to a gene: 13. Germline CDR1 is SGHTA and CDR2 is FQGTGA. The CDR3 nucleotides read TGTGCCAGCAGCACCCAGGGGGCGCGAGGAACCACCCAGTACTTC. Translating it yields CASSTQGARGTTQYF.

This clone appeared a single time. V and J are TRBV11-2 and TRBJ2-1, with 7 bases aligning to TRBD2. Germline V lookup: CDR1 SGHAT, CDR2 FQNNGV. The CDR3 loop spans 14 amino acids. After removal of 8 bases from V and 2 bases from J, the junction contained 6 bases not matched to a gene. The CDR3 DNA reads as TGTGCCAGCGGGGGACTATACGCCTACAATGAGCAGTTCTTC. Encoded protein: CASGGLYAYNEQFF.

The chain is built from TRBV7-8 and TRBJ1-1, with TRBD1 identical over 8 bases. Germline V gene lookup returns CDR1 SGHVS and CDR2 FQNEAQ. The CDR3 contains 16 residues. The V and J ends lost 7 bases and 1 base, in that order; junction bases with no gene match: 11. Here the CDR3 reads CASTPDRVSRNTEAFF. DNA for the CDR3: TGTGCCAGCACCCCGGACAGGGTTTCGAGGAACACTGAAGCTTTCTTT.

The chain couples TRBV6-2 or TRBV6-3 to TRBJ1-2, with 9 bases fitting TRBD1. The CDR3 is made up of 13 amino acids. The germline V gene encodes CDR1 MNHEY and CDR2 SVGEGT. Trimming cost V 6 bases and J 9 bases; bases outside gene matches: 8. This CDR3 reads CASSPQGTGRYTF. In nucleotides, the CDR3 is TGTGCCAGCAGCCCCCAGGGGACAGGGCGCTACACCTTC.

The chain links TRBV29-1 to TRBJ2-1; TRBD2 matches at 10 bases. Germline V gives CDR1 SQVTM, CDR2 ANQGSEA. Germline trimming cut 4 bases from V and 4 bases from J; bases unmatched to any gene: 4. This CDR3 has 14 residues. CDR3 in DNA: TGCAGCGTTGTGAGACTAGCGGGTTACAATGAGCAGTTCTTC. Protein: CSVVRLAGYNEQFF.

The chain recombines TRBV12-3 or TRBV12-4 with TRBJ1-5; D is unclear. The germline V and J ends were trimmed by 3 bases and 6 bases, with 9 bases remaining between them. The CDR3 contains 13 residues. CDR3 in amino acids: CASSFGTAQPQHF. For the CDR3, the DNA is TGTGCCAGCAGTTTCGGTACAGCTCAGCCCCAGCATTTT.

This rearrangement joins TRBV7-2 to TRBJ1-2, with TRBD1 identical over 8 bases. V was pared by 6 bases and J by 5 bases, with 8 bases of the junction left unmatched. CDR3 length: 14 amino acids. From germline, CDR1 is SGHTA and CDR2 FQGNSA. The CDR3, as DNA: TGTGCCAGCAGTCTTCAGGGGGCGCCATATGGCTACACCTTC. Its translation is CASSLQGAPYGYTF.

The chain combines TRBV27 with TRBJ2-1, with 15 bases identical to TRBD2. V shed 4 bases and J 8 bases; nucleotides not matched to a gene: 9. Germline V gene data show CDR1 as MNHEY and CDR2 as SMNVEV (reference sequence). The CDR3 runs 17 residues. CDR3 region: CASSSRTSGRALYEQFF. The CDR3 region has the DNA TGTGCCAGCAGTTCCCGGACTAGCGGGAGGGCCCTGTATGAGCAGTTCTTC.

The chain uses TRBV5-4 and TRBJ2-3, with TRBD2 identical over 8 bases. The CDR3 sequence is 17 residues long. Looked up from germline, CDR1 is SGHNT and CDR2 is YYREEE (reference sequence). V trimming: 0 bases; J trimming: 1 base; junction bases outside the gene matches: 7. In nucleotides, the CDR3 is TGTGCCAGCAGCTTGGTAGCGGAACTAGCGGGCACAGATACGCAGTATTTT. Translated, it gives CASSLVAELAGTDTQYF.

This clone was observed a few times. The gene calls are TRBV7-8 and TRBJ1-2; D call uncertain. The CDR3 runs to 13 residues. Between the trimmed V and J ends, which lost 5 bases and 3 bases, there was a span of 10 bases. In germline, CDR1 is SGHVS, CDR2 FQNEAQ. The CDR3 region is CASSQDGHYGYTF. Written as DNA, the CDR3 is TGTGCCAGCAGCCAAGATGGGCACTATGGCTACACCTTC.

This chain connects TRBV3-1 (or the pseudogene TRBV3-2) to TRBJ2-7, with 7 positions matching TRBD1. The trim removed 1 base at V and 3 bases at J, leaving 3 bases unmatched. This CDR3 contains 14 residues. CDR1 LGHDT and CDR2 YNNKEL come from the germline V gene (reference sequence). The CDR3 DNA reads as TGTGCCAGCAGCCAAGGCCCAGGGGGCTACGAGCAGTACTTC. Protein product: CASSQGPGGYEQYF.

In this sample, this clone turned up a few times. The chain employs TRBV23-1 and TRBJ2-7, with D possibly TRBD1 on 6 matching bases. TRBV23-1 is filed as an ORF, its function uncertain. This CDR3 is 15 amino acids long. The V gene lost 0 bases and the J gene lost 3 bases, with 12 bases spanning the gap. Here the CDR3 DNA reads TGCGCCAGCAGTCAATCTGGCAGGGGAGTCTACGAGCAGTACTTC. Protein product: CASSQSGRGVYEQYF.

J is TRBJ2-3 and V is TRBV10-3, with 9 bases lining up with TRBD2. Unmatched junction bases numbered 4, after V lost 6 bases and J lost 3 bases. The germline V gene has CDR1 ENHRY and CDR2 SYGVKD. The CDR3 contains 14 residues. The chain's CDR3 is CAIRIAGETDTQYF. CDR3 nucleotide sequence: TGTGCCATCAGGATAGCGGGAGAGACAGATACGCAGTATTTT.

The V call is TRBV15, the J call TRBJ2-7; the D gene is possibly TRBD2 (5 bases). The germline V gene has CDR1 LNHNV and CDR2 YYDKDF (reference sequence). V was trimmed by 3 bases and J by 4 bases, leaving 19 bases between them. This CDR3 is built from 16 residues. This CDR3 reads CATSRSGFLVGYEQYF. The CDR3, as DNA: TGTGCCACCAGCAGGTCGGGGTTCCTGGTTGGGTACGAGCAGTACTTC. Together with reference TRBV15 and TRBJ2-7, the CDR3 gives the full variable domain: DAMVIQNPRYQVTQFGKPVTLSCSQTLNHNVMYWYQQKSSQAPKLLFHYYDKDFNNEADTPDNFQSRRPNTSFCFLDIRSPGLGDTAMYLCATSRSGFLVGYEQYFGPGTRLTVT.

The chain couples TRBV30 to TRBJ2-1; 11 bases line up with TRBD2. There are 16 residues in the CDR3. The germline gives CDR1 GTSNPN, CDR2 SVGIG (reference sequence). V was pared by 0 bases and J by 5 bases, with 6 bases of the junction left unmatched. Written as DNA, the CDR3 is TGTGCCTGGAGTGTAGGACTAGCGGGCCGAGACAATGAGCAGTTCTTC. It is translated as CAWSVGLAGRDNEQFF.

The V gene is TRBV19, the J gene TRBJ1-2, with D perhaps TRBD1 (6 bases). This CDR3 region has 13 residues. Trimming removed 2 bases from V and 2 bases from J, with 6 bases in between. From germline, CDR1 is LNHDA and CDR2 SQIVND (reference sequence). The CDR3 is CASSITGNYGYTF. CDR3 coding DNA: TGTGCCAGTAGTATAACAGGGAACTATGGCTACACCTTC.

The V and J genes are TRBV7-9 and TRBJ2-1, with a possible D match to TRBD2 (6 bases). Trimming removed 5 bases at V and 2 bases at J, with 19 bases between. Germline V gene lookup returns CDR1 SEHNR and CDR2 FQNEAQ (reference sequence). This CDR3 spans 17 amino acids. CDR3 region: CASSRFAGSQTYNEQFF. The CDR3 bases are TGTGCCAGCAGCCGCTTCGCCGGGAGTCAAACCTACAATGAGCAGTTCTTC.

This clone showed up just once. V and J are TRBV7-2 and TRBJ1-4, with 9 bases that match TRBD1. This CDR3 has 15 residues. J was trimmed by 8 bases and V by 2 bases; bases with no gene match: 6. CDR1 and CDR2 (germline): SGHTA, FQGNSA. The CDR3 region is CASSLSGTGPEKLFF. DNA for the CDR3: TGTGCCAGCAGCTTATCCGGGACAGGGCCCGAAAAACTGTTTTTT. The entire variable domain, with the rest obtained from reference TRBV7-2 and TRBJ1-4, is as follows: GAGVSQSPSNKVTEKGKDVELRCDPISGHTALYWYRQSLGQGLEFLIYFQGNSAPDKSGLPSDRFSAERTGGSVSTLTIQRTQQEDSAVYLCASSLSGTGPEKLFFGSGTQLSVL.

The chain joins TRBV19 to TRBJ2-7; a weak D match, TRBD2 (6 bases). V was pared by 5 bases and J by 0 bases, with 14 bases between. The CDR3 consists of 15 residues. Per germline, CDR1 LNHDA and CDR2 SQIVND (reference sequence). CDR3 sequence: CASSAYSGFSYEQYF. Written as DNA, the CDR3 is TGTGCCAGTAGTGCCTATAGCGGTTTCTCCTACGAGCAGTACTTC.